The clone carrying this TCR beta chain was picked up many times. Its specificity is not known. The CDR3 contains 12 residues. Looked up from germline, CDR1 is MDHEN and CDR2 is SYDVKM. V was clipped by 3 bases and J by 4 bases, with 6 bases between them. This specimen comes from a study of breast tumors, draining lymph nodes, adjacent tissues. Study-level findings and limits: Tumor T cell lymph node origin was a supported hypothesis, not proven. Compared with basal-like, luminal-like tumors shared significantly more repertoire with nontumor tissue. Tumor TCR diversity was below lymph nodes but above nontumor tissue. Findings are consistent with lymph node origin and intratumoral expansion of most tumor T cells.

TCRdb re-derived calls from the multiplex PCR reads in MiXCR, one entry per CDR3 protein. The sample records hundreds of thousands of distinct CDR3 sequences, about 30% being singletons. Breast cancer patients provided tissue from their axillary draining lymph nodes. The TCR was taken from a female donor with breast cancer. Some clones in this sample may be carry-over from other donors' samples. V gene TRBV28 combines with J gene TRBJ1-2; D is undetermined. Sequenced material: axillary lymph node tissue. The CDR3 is CASSFWPYGYTF. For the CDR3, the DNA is TGTGCCAGCAGTTTCTGGCCCTATGGCTACACCTTC.